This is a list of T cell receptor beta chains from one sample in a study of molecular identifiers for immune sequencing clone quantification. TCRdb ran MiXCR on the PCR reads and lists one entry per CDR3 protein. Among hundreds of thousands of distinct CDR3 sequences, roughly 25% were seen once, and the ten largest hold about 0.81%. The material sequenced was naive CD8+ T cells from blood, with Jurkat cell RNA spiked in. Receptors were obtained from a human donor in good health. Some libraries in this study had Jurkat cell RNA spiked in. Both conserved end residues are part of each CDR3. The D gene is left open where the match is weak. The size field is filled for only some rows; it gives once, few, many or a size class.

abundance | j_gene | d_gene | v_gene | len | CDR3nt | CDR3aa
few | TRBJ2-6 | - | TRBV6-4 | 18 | TGTGCCAGCAGTGACTCGTCGGAAACCGGATCTGGGGCCAACGTCCTGACTTTC | CASSDSSETGSGANVLTF
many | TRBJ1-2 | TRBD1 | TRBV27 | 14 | TGTGCCAGCAGTCCCCGGACAGGGTGGGGTGGCTACACCTTC | CASSPRTGWGGYTF
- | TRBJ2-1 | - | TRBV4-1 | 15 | TGCGCCAGCAGCCAAGATAGGTCCAGGTCAAATGAGCAGTTCTTC | CASSQDRSRSNEQFF
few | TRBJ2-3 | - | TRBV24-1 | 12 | TGTGCCACCGCTTGGCGGACAGATACGCAGTATTTT | CATAWRTDTQYF
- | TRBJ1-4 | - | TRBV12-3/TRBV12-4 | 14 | TGTGCCAGCAGTTCTGGACGAACTAATGAAAAACTGTTTTTT | CASSSGRTNEKLFF
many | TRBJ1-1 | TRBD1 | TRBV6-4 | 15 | TGTGCCAGCAGGGCCCAGGGGGCGCCGAACACTGAAGCTTTCTTT | CASRAQGAPNTEAFF
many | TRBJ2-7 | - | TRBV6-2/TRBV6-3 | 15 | TGTGCCAGCAGTCTGGGATCCGCGCTGCTGTTCGAGCAGTACTTC | CASSLGSALLFEQYF
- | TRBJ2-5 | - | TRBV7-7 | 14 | TGTGCTAGCAGTCCGGGCCCAACTCGGGAGACCCAGTACTTC | CASSPGPTRETQYF
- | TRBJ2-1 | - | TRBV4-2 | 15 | TGTGCCAGCAGCCTCGGACAGACCCATGGCAATGAGCAGTTCTTC | CASSLGQTHGNEQFF
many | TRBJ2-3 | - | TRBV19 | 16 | TGTGCCAGTAGTGCCGACGGACTATCGGGTACAGATACGCAGTATTTT | CASSADGLSGTDTQYF
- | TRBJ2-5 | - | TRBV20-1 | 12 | TGCAGTGCTAGAGTGGAGGATGAGACCCGGTACTTC | CSARVEDETRYF
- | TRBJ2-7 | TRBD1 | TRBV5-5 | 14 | TGTGCCAGCAGCTTCGGGACAGGGGACTACGAGCGGTACTTC | CASSFGTGDYERYF
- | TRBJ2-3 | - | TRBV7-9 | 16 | TGTGCCAGCGGCCTCTACGGCGGGATGGGGCTAGATACGCAGTATTTT | CASGLYGGMGLDTQYF
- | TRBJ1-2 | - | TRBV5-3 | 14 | TGTGCCAGCAGCTTTGGGGGGGGGGCTGCTGGCTACACCTTC | CASSFGGGAAGYTF
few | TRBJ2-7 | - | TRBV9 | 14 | TGTGCCAGCACCCCCGGGGACGGTTCCTACGAGCAGTACTTC | CASTPGDGSYEQYF
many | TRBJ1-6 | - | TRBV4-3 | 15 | TGCGCCAGCAGCCAAGATTCAGGGAATAATTCACCCCTCCACTTT | CASSQDSGNNSPLHF
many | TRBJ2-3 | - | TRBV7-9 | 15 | TGTGCCAGCAGCTCGTTCGGGCTAGGCCCAGATACGCAGTATTTT | CASSSFGLGPDTQYF
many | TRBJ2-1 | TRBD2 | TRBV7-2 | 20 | TGTGCCAGCAGCTTAGTGGCGGGACTAGTCCCCAATATTCCCAACAATGAGCAGTTCTTC | CASSLVAGLVPNIPNNEQFF
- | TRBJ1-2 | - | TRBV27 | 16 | TGTGCCAGCAGTTTATCCGGTGGCAGATTTAACTATGGCTACACCTTC | CASSLSGGRFNYGYTF
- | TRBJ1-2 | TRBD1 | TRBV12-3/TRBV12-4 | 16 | TGTGCCAGCAGTTCCACCACTCCAGGGACAGACTATGGCTACACCTTC | CASSSTTPGTDYGYTF
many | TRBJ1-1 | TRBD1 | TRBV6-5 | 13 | TGTGCCAGCAGTTACCACAGGGGAAGTGAAGCTTTCTTT | CASSYHRGSEAFF
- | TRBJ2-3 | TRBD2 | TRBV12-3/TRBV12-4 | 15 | TGTGCCGGCAGTCCTCTTAGCGGGGACACAGATACGCAGTATTTT | CAGSPLSGDTDTQYF
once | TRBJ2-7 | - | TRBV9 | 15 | TGTGCCAGCAGCGTAGGGGCCAGCCAAATCTACGAGCAGTACTTC | CASSVGASQIYEQYF
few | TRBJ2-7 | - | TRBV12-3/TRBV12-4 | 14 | TGTGCCAGCAGTTTAGCCCGGGCCCCCTACGAGCAGTACTTC | CASSLARAPYEQYF
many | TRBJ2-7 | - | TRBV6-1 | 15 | TGTGCCAGCCCTGGAGTGCGGGAAAGCTCCTACGAGCAGTACTTC | CASPGVRESSYEQYF
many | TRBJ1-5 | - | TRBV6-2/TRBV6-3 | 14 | TGTGCCAGCAGTCCCGACAGCTACAATCAGCCCCAGCATTTT | CASSPDSYNQPQHF
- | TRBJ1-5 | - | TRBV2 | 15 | TGTGCCAGCATGGTCGGCTCACAAAGCAATCAGCCCCAGCATTTT | CASMVGSQSNQPQHF
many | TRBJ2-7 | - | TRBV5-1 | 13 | TGCGCCAGCAGCCCGGAGGTAGCGAACGAGCAGTACTTC | CASSPEVANEQYF
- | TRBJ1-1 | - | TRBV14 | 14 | TGTGCCAGCAGCCTTGCAGGGGTTAACACTGAAGCTTCCTTT | CASSLAGVNTEASF